Listed below are T cell receptor beta chains from one sample, sequenced in a study of beta chain features in type 1 diabetes. Profiling relied on immunoSEQ multiplex PCR, and the TCRdb table lists in-frame clones only, not all of them. The data contain more than 300,000 clones, around 9.7% of them seen just once; the ten biggest clones take up around 1%. The sample was central memory CD4+ T cells from blood. The receptor set was obtained from a man aged 30 to 39 with type 1 diabetes. Each CDR3 is given with its conserved first and last residue.

>14|TRBV7-9|TRBJ1-4
CASSLDRVGEKLFF
>14|TRBV5-6|TRBJ1-2
CASSFHREGYGYTF
>15|TRBV4-3|TRBJ2-1
CASSQRTGGHNEQFF
>18|TRBV27|TRBJ1-4
CASKDWDKASGGNEKLFF
>13|TRBV5-1|TRBJ2-7
CASSWAGGYEQYF
>16|TRBV29-1|-
CSATSGGASRRGEQYF
>15|TRBV9|TRBJ2-2
CASTEGQVVSGELFF
>14|TRBV7-8|TRBJ2-4
CASSPQGFENIQYF
>15|TRBV7-9|TRBJ1-4
CASTSLRVANEKLFF
>14|TRBV19|TRBJ1-6
CASSETPRGSPLHF
>14|TRBV7-2|TRBJ1-1
CASSLDRTSPEAFF
>13|TRBV7-9|TRBJ1-5
CASSTTENQPQHF
>12|TRBV29-1|TRBJ1-5
CSAGQGDQPQHF
>12|TRBV5-1|TRBJ2-3
CASSPGEDTQYF
>15|TRBV18|TRBJ2-7
CASSPRGEQATEQYF
>12|TRBV29-1|TRBJ1-2
CSGGQGDYGYTF
>15|TRBV19|TRBJ1-1
CASRRGQGTNTEAFF
>13|TRBV9|TRBJ2-7
CASTQGTGGEQYF
>14|TRBV2|TRBJ2-4
CASTQGAGRDIQYF
>15|TRBV28|TRBJ2-4
CASRSGGVAKNIQYF
>13|TRBV7-8|TRBJ1-4
CASRAGLQEKLFF
>14|TRBV6-5|TRBJ2-5
CASRWTSGEETQYF
>13|TRBV2|TRBJ1-1
CASFGGYSSEAFF
>14|TRBV10-3|TRBJ1-3
CAISGGSSGNTIYF
>14|TRBV6-1|TRBJ2-3
CASGRGMSTDTQYF
>18|TRBV27|TRBJ1-4
CASSSPRGDRLTNEKLFF
>15|TRBV7-8|TRBJ2-7
CASSWTEGSSYEQYF
>13|TRBV28|TRBJ1-1
CASSLPKNTEAFF
>14|TRBV14|TRBJ2-1
CASSRLTRRDEQFF
>13|TRBV6-6|TRBJ1-1
CASSYSRVTEAFF
>16|TRBV28|TRBJ2-1
CASSRWDRGGHNEQFF
>13|TRBV18|TRBJ1-2
CASSPPGRDGYTF
>11|TRBV20-1|TRBJ2-3
CSAAGADTQYF
>13|TRBV10-1|TRBJ2-1
CASSEQGRNEQFF
>14|TRBV2|TRBJ1-2
CASSEDQGSYGYTF
>13|TRBV28|TRBJ2-7
CASSFIATYEQYF
>13|TRBV7-9|TRBJ1-2
CASSLGPGYGYTF
>14|TRBV28|TRBJ2-7
CASSRGAVSYEQYF
>15|TRBV7-9|TRBJ2-1
CASSPPGGSYNEQFF
>16|TRBV5-4|TRBJ2-4
CASSLAVLGAKNIQYF
>16|TRBV18|TRBJ2-1
CASSPPQGGVYNEQFF
>12|TRBV7-7|TRBJ2-2
CASSLETGELFF
>13|TRBV19|TRBJ2-2
CASRTANTGELFF
>13|TRBV10-3|TRBJ1-1
CAIKQQGDTEAFF
>14|TRBV15|TRBJ1-1
CATSRDPMNTEAFF
>15|TRBV6-5|TRBJ2-5
CASRAGLAAGQTQYF
>13|TRBV7-9|TRBJ1-1
CASSPGTNTEAFF
>13|TRBV6-5|TRBJ1-2
CASRPVGPQGYTF
>16|TRBV4-3|TRBJ2-3
CASSRSEGKGIDTQYF
>12|TRBV30|TRBJ1-2
CAWYRIGYGYTF
>13|TRBV28|TRBJ1-5
CASSLGRGWPQHF
>14|TRBV5-4|TRBJ2-2
CASSLQGNTGELFF
>12|TRBV28|TRBJ2-7
CASRLSSYEQYF
>14|TRBV2|TRBJ1-5
CASSVGRGVQPQHF
>16|TRBV6-6|TRBJ2-3
CASSTGDIIGPDTQYF